This T cell receptor beta chain was captured in a study of T cells after yellow fever vaccination (dated by TCRdb to between 2019 and 2020). Notes on the research overall: The SMART-Seq v4 Ultra Low Input RNA kit was used to prepare libraries from fractions with low cell numbers. To follow T-cell clones before and after both primary and booster YFV17D yellow fever vaccination, bulk TCR alpha and beta repertoires underwent longitudinal sequencing. The cohort comprised two healthy male donors, one aged 18 to 29 and one aged 30 to 40 years. Blood was collected at multiple timepoints before and after primary and secondary immunization, and bulk PBMC replicates and cell subsets were isolated. Study-level results and caveats: The secondary T-cell response was found to be weaker but faster than the primary response, with a peak reached on day 5 rather than on day 15. A small fraction of clonotypes showed up in both the CD4 and CD8 compartments, probably as a result of convergent recombination. Computational filtering was needed because FACS-sorted repertoires could contain abundant contaminating clonotypes from the bulk population. After the booster, most clones that had expanded after primary vaccination were detected again (over 95% of CD4 and roughly 86% of CD8), suggesting broad maintenance of memory. Only two donors were included in the study, so the extent to which the findings can be generalized is limited.

Sequencing took place on an Illumina NovaSeq 6000. Synthesis of TCR cDNA relied on 5'RACE template switching, a step that introduced a universal primer site along with unique molecular identifiers. Priming of cDNA synthesis was performed from both the TCR alpha and TCR beta constant segments. Library amplification used two PCR steps, and the second PCR step added sample barcodes and sequencing adapters. Libraries were sequenced on Illumina HiSeq 2500 (2x100 bp) or NovaSeq (2x150 bp). Per the original workflow: Demultiplexing of reads and collapsing into UMI consensus sequences were performed with MIGEC, and V(D)J alignment was carried out with MiXCR. Using edgeR on replicate PBMC samples, clonotypes were called vaccine-responding if FDR was below 0.01 and the log2 fold change was above 5 up to day 15. Each bulk clonotype was labeled CD4 or CD8 based on which sequenced repertoire, CD4 or CD8, contained the clonotype at higher abundance. Starting from the raw public reads, TCRdb applied fastp trimming at Q25, assembled clones with MiXCR and retained in-frame beta chains. Here each entry gathers all rows of one CDR3 protein and keeps the most common genes and DNA. None of the V and J calls come from the authors' own analysis; TCRdb made them. Here the sample has around 340,000 distinct CDR3 sequences; approximately 12% occur a single time. The ten largest clones represent roughly 3% of the sample.

As for this clonotype: Its specific antigen is unknown. No much larger clonotype is one base removed from it; base qualities were not supplied.

According to the germline V gene, CDR1 reads SNHLY and CDR2 reads FYNNEI. V and J lose 4 bases and 5 bases, and a span of 13 bases separates them. From the cysteine through the phenylalanine, the CDR3 covers 14 amino acids. The only DNA kept is the CDR3, 42 bases in frame from the first base. The treatment or condition label, read with the paper, signifies: live attenuated yellow fever vaccine strain. A standard Ficoll-Paque protocol was used to isolate PBMCs from peripheral blood. Dynabeads CD4 and CD8 positive selection kits were used to isolate the CD4 and CD8 T-cell fractions. TriZol was used to extract RNA from bulk PBMCs, from CD4 and CD8 fractions, and from dextramer-positive and dextramer-negative fractions.

The chain is assembled from TRBV2 and TRBJ2-3, with TRBD1 perhaps the D gene, on 5 matching bases. Specimen: CD4+ T cells sorted from PBMCs, collected 15 days after the yellow fever booster vaccination. The receptor comes from a young man who received the YFV17D yellow fever vaccine. The CDR3 loop reads CASSVQGAQDTQYF. The DNA sequence is TGTGCCAGCAGTGTACAAGGGGCCCAAGATACGCAGTATTTT.